The rows below give T cell receptor beta chains drawn from one sample of a study of cytomegalovirus exposure and HLA in healthy donors. Profiling relied on immunoSEQ multiplex PCR, and the TCRdb table lists in-frame clones only, not all of them. Of around 230,000 clones in the sample, 82% were seen once. Specimen: PBMCs. The receptors were sampled from a middle-aged man in good health and CMV-seropositive. Each CDR3 is given with its conserved first and last residue. A D gene is named only where the DNA matches it firmly. Some rows have no size entry. The others give once, few or many, or a class for an expanded clone.

TRBJ1-1,TRBV2,.,few,TGTGCCAGCAGTGCGGAGGTCGGTGAAGCTTTCTTT,CASSAEVGEAFF
TRBJ1-1,TRBV28,.,once,TGTGCCAGCAGTTCCCGGGACATCGCCTTGGGGACTGAAGCTTTCTTT,CASSSRDIALGTEAFF
TRBJ2-1,TRBV5-1,TRBD2,few,TGCGCCAGCAGCTATTATGGACTAGCGGGAGGGCAGGACGGGGAGTTCTTC,CASSYYGLAGGQDGEFF
TRBJ2-1,TRBV9,TRBD2,few,TGTGCCAGCAGCGTAGGGGGACTAGCCCACAATGAGCAGTTCTTC,CASSVGGLAHNEQFF
TRBJ1-1,TRBV6-6,TRBD1,.,TGTGCCAGCAGTACCCGGACAGGGCCCCCTGAAGCTTTCTTT,CASSTRTGPPEAFF
TRBJ2-3,TRBV2,TRBD1,.,TGTGCCAGCAGTCTTGGGACAGGGGGCACAGATACGCAGTATTTT,CASSLGTGGTDTQYF
TRBJ2-5,TRBV18,TRBD1,.,TGTGCCAGCTCACCTAACAGGGGTCGGGAGACCCAGTACTTC,CASSPNRGRETQYF
TRBJ2-3,TRBV7-3,.,.,TGTGCCAGCAGCGCGAACCTGGGGGGTACGCAGTATTTT,CASSANLGGTQYF
TRBJ2-3,TRBV30,TRBD2,few,TGTGCCTGGGCCTCCACCGGACTAGCGGGAGAACCCATCACAGATACGCAGTATTTT,CAWASTGLAGEPITDTQYF
TRBJ2-7,TRBV18,TRBD1,.,TGTGCCAGCTCACCATATGCCGGGACAGGGTTGTCCTACGAGCAGTACTTC,CASSPYAGTGLSYEQYF
TRBJ2-6,TRBV5-1,TRBD1,.,TGCGCCAGCAGCTTATCCGGGACAGGGAGCCCCACCTCTGGGGCCAACGTCCTGACTTTC,CASSLSGTGSPTSGANVLTF
TRBJ2-6,TRBV19,.,.,TGTGCCAGTAGCAGCGGAGGGGCCGGGGCCAACGTCCTGACTTTC,CASSSGGAGANVLTF
TRBJ2-1,TRBV4-1,.,.,TGCGCCAGCAGCCAAGGGGCGGGGACCAGGAGGGATGAGCAGTTCTTC,CASSQGAGTRRDEQFF
TRBJ2-1,TRBV9,TRBD2,.,TGTGCCAGCAGCGCCCCGCTGGGGGTGACGGGAGGGGGGTACAATGAGCAGTTCTTC,CASSAPLGVTGGGYNEQFF
TRBJ1-1,TRBV2,TRBD1,.,TGTGCCAGCATGGACAGGGGACAAAACACTGAAGCTTTCTTT,CASMDRGQNTEAFF
TRBJ2-1,TRBV18,TRBD1,.,TGTGCCAGCTCACGCGCTCCGGGACAGGGGGCTCGAGAGCAGTTCTTC,CASSRAPGQGAREQFF
TRBJ2-3,TRBV2,.,.,TGTGCCAGCAGTGGAGGGTGGGCAGATACGCAGTATTTT,CASSGGWADTQYF
TRBJ1-4,TRBV4-2,.,.,TGTGCCAGCAGCCAAAACAGGGTCGAAAAACTGTTTTTT,CASSQNRVEKLFF
TRBJ2-5,TRBV29-1,TRBD2,.,TGCAGCGTTCTACCGCGGGAGGTGAAGGAGACCCAGTACTTC,CSVLPREVKETQYF
TRBJ1-3,TRBV27,.,.,TGTGCCAGCAGTTTGAGGGGGTCTGGAAACACCATATATTTT,CASSLRGSGNTIYF
TRBJ1-6,TRBV27,.,.,TGTGCCAGCAGACAGTCCGATTATAATTCACCCCTCCACTTT,CASRQSDYNSPLHF
TRBJ2-2,TRBV7-3,TRBD2,.,TGTGCCAGCAGCTTAAATCCTAGCGGGAACACCGGGGAGCTGTTTTTT,CASSLNPSGNTGELFF
TRBJ2-1,TRBV9,.,.,TGTGCCAGCACGCCTACGCCATCCTACAATGAGCAGTTCTTC,CASTPTPSYNEQFF